These 28 T cell receptor beta chains share one sample of origin, sequenced in a study of cytomegalovirus exposure and HLA in healthy donors. With 60 Vbeta and 13 Jbeta primers, the PCR was carried out. Sequencing used immunoSEQ multiplex PCR; TCRdb keeps in-frame clones, though not all of them. The sample shows 95,000 to 150,000 clones, around 80% of them seen only once. Sequences were obtained from PBMCs. The receptors shown here come from a woman aged 18-30 years in good health and CMV-seronegative.

V gene TRBV6-1 combines with J gene TRBJ1-6; D call uncertain. The length of the CDR3 is 13 residues. V lost 7 bases to trimming and J lost 6 bases, with 10 bases between them. Germline V gene data show CDR1 as MNHNS and CDR2 as SASEGT. Here the CDR3 reads CASTGSPNSPLHF. The CDR3 region has the DNA TGTGCCAGCACGGGTTCCCCTAATTCACCCCTCCACTTT.

This CDR3 is CASSSFNSPLHF. In DNA, the CDR3 is TGTGCCAGCAGCTCCTTCAATTCACCCCTCCACTTT. This chain joins TRBV7-2 and TRBJ1-6; D gene unclear. Trimming took off 4 bases at V and 7 bases at J, with 5 bases between the two ends. This CDR3 comprises 12 residues. CDR1 and CDR2 from the germline V gene are SGHTA and FQGNSA.

This clone came up a few times. The chain links TRBV2 to TRBJ1-1, with a possible D match to TRBD1 (6 bases). The V gene lost 6 bases and the J gene lost 2 bases, with 10 bases spanning the gap. The CDR3 loop spans 13 amino acids. Germline CDR1 and CDR2: SNHLY and FYNNEI. The DNA of the CDR3 is TGTGCCAGCAGGACGGACAGCAACACTGAAGCTTTCTTT. The encoded protein is CASRTDSNTEAFF. The full variable domain, rest sourced from reference TRBV2 and TRBJ1-1, is EPEVTQTPSHQVTQMGQEVILRCVPISNHLYFYWYRQILGQKVEFLVSFYNNEISEKSEIFDDQFSVERPDGSNFTLKIRSTKLEDSAMYFCASRTDSNTEAFFGQGTRLTVV.

About this clone itself: An end of the junction does not agree with germline; a read error may underlie this. The CDR3 sequence is CATSRSGTGVPIAKNSQYF. Written as DNA, the CDR3 is TGTGCCACCAGCAGGAGCGGGACAGGGGTCCCAATAGCCAAAAACAGTCAGTACTTC. V and J are TRBV15 and TRBJ2-4; TRBD1 matches 10 bases. The CDR3 contains 19 residues. Germline-derived CDR1 and CDR2 are LNHNV and YYDKDF (reference sequence).

The genes are TRBV5-1 and TRBJ2-7, with TRBD1 identical over 8 bases. The CDR3 is 14 amino acids. Trimming cost V 4 bases and J 3 bases; bases outside gene matches: 6. The germline V gene has CDR1 SGHRS and CDR2 YFSETQ. The CDR3 protein is CASSGRTGNYEQYF. The CDR3 DNA reads TGCGCCAGCAGCGGGAGGACAGGGAACTACGAGCAGTACTTC.

The chain combines TRBV19 with TRBJ2-2, with no clear D. This CDR3 has 14 residues. V was pared by 1 base and J by 4 bases, with 7 bases between. CDR1 and CDR2 from the germline V gene are LNHDA and SQIVND (reference sequence). The CDR3 DNA reads TGTGCCAGTAGTATAGGTCTGGCCACCGGGGAGCTGTTTTTT. Translation gives CASSIGLATGELFF.

This chain uses TRBV30 with TRBJ2-7; the match to TRBD2 covers 12 bases. The V segment lost 2 bases and the J segment 6 bases; nucleotides outside the gene matches: 14. Germline V CDR1 and CDR2: GTSNPN, SVGIG (reference sequence). The CDR3 has 17 amino acids. CDR3 bases: TGTGCCTGGAGTTCCCGACTAGCGGGGGTGAGTACGAGCGAGCAGTACTTC. Its protein is CAWSSRLAGVSTSEQYF.

The chain joins TRBV27 to TRBJ2-7; 10 nucleotides align to TRBD2. This CDR3 has 17 residues. The trim removed 2 bases at V and 2 bases at J, leaving 9 bases unmatched. Germline CDR1 reads MNHEY; CDR2 reads SMNVEV (reference sequence). This CDR3 reads CASSLRTSGTSPYEQYF. The DNA of the CDR3 is TGTGCCAGCAGTTTAAGGACTAGCGGCACTTCTCCCTACGAGCAGTACTTC.

This clone was observed a single time. The chain couples TRBV7-9 to TRBJ1-5; D remains ambiguous. Germline assignment: CDR1 SEHNR and CDR2 FQNEAQ (reference sequence). CDR3 size: 15 residues. V was trimmed by 0 bases and J by 4 bases, leaving 10 bases between them. The CDR3 DNA follows: TGTGCCAGCAGCTTAGCGCTCAGCGATAATCAGCCCCAGCATTTT. Translated: CASSLALSDNQPQHF.

This chain links TRBV2 with TRBJ2-1, with 9 positions matching TRBD1. This CDR3 contains 14 residues. Germline V gives CDR1 SNHLY, CDR2 FYNNEI. Trimming removed 8 bases from V and 6 bases from J; junction bases left unmatched: 8. CDR3 DNA: TGTGCCAGCGGACAGGGGTTCGCGGGCAATGAGCAGTTCTTC. Its protein is CASGQGFAGNEQFF.

This chain links TRBV4-2 with TRBJ2-3; 12 positions agree with TRBD2. V shed 1 base, J shed 2 bases, and the junction held 1 base outside the gene matches. CDR3 size: 16 residues. CDR1 LGHNA and CDR2 YNFKEQ come from the germline V gene. This CDR3 is CASSQASGGATDTQYF. The DNA for the CDR3 is TGTGCCAGCAGCCAAGCTAGCGGGGGGGCCACAGATACGCAGTATTTT.

V is TRBV30 and J is TRBJ1-2; perhaps TRBD1 as D (6 bases). Germline CDR1 is GTSNPN and CDR2 is SVGIG (reference sequence). V lost 4 bases and J lost 3, with 18 bases in between. The CDR3 contains 15 residues. In DNA form, the CDR3 reads TGTGCCTGGACTCCCCGAGGCAGGGGACACTATGGCTACACCTTC. Encoded protein: CAWTPRGRGHYGYTF.

This sequence joins TRBV7-6 and TRBJ1-5; TRBD1 matches at 9 bases. Germline CDR1 reads SGHVS; CDR2 reads FNYEAQ. The CDR3 has 15 amino acids. Trimming at V came to 5 bases and at J to 7 bases, leaving 9 bases not matched to a gene. The CDR3 sequence is CASSPGTGMDQPQHF. The DNA of the CDR3 is TGTGCCAGCAGCCCCGGGACAGGGATGGACCAGCCCCAGCATTTT.

The chain recombines TRBV6-6 with TRBJ1-1; D is undetermined. Germline values: CDR1 MNHNY, CDR2 SVGAGI (reference sequence). The CDR3 runs to 14 residues. V lost 5 bases, J lost 3 bases, and 13 bases lay in between. CDR3 DNA sequence: TGTGCCAGCAGTACTCCCCGGGAATACACTGAAGCTTTCTTT. Residues: CASSTPREYTEAFF.

This clone was seen only once. The chain recombines TRBV25-1 with TRBJ2-2, with 12 nucleotides matching TRBD2. V gave up 4 bases and J gave up 7 bases; unmatched junction bases: 10. The CDR3 has 17 residues. CDR1 is MGHDK, CDR2 SYGVNS, per germline. In nucleotides, the CDR3 is TGTGCCAGCAGTGGATCACTAGCGGGGGGCCCCGGCGGGGAGCTGTTTTTT. Translated, it gives CASSGSLAGGPGGELFF. The complete variable domain, with remaining parts taken from reference TRBV25-1 and TRBJ2-2, reads EADIYQTPRYLVIGTGKKITLECSQTMGHDKMYWYQQDPGMELHLIHYSYGVNSTEKGDLSSESTVSRIRTEHFPLTLESARPSHTSQYLCASSGSLAGGPGGELFFGEGSRLTVL.

V usage is TRBV18 and J usage is TRBJ1-1, with unresolved D. The CDR3 sequence is 13 residues long. Germline-derived CDR1 and CDR2 are KGHSH and LQKENI. With 3 bases removed from V and 5 bases from J, the gap between germline ends came to 10 bases. This CDR3 is CASSPPGKTEAFF. The CDR3 DNA reads TGTGCCAGCTCACCGCCCGGTAAGACTGAAGCTTTCTTT.

The CDR3 bases are TGTGCCAGCAGTTGGGGGCGGGGGGGAGGAACTGAAGCTTTCTTT. Translated: CASSWGRGGGTEAFF. V and J are TRBV6-5 and TRBJ1-1, with D possibly being TRBD1 (6 bases). Trimming removed 4 bases from V and 5 bases from J, with 17 bases in between. Germline values: CDR1 MNHEY, CDR2 SVGAGI. The CDR3 is 15 amino acids.

For this clone: At the DNA level, this CDR3 is encoded by other sequences in the same sample as well. The chain links TRBV5-4 to TRBJ1-2; 7 nucleotides match TRBD1. CDR3 length: 16 residues. CDR1 and CDR2 (germline): SGHNT, YYREEE (reference sequence). J lost 3 bases, V lost 0 bases, and 8 bases had no gene match. The CDR3 region has the DNA TGTGCCAGCAGCTTGGTCGACAGGGACGATGACTATGGCTACACCTTC. Encoded protein: CASSLVDRDDDYGYTF. Drawing the rest from reference TRBV5-4 and TRBJ1-2, the complete variable domain is ETGVTQSPTHLIKTRGQQVTLRCSSQSGHNTVSWYQQALGQGPQFIFQYYREEENGRGNFPPRFSGLQFPNYSSELNVNALELDDSALYLCASSLVDRDDDYGYTFGSGTRLTVV.

The V gene is TRBV30, the J gene TRBJ1-2; 7 bases align to TRBD1. CDR3 length equals 16 residues. Trimming took 0 bases from V and 2 from J; bases not matched to a gene: 9. The germline V gene has CDR1 GTSNPN and CDR2 SVGIG (reference sequence). The CDR3 DNA reads as TGTGCCTGGAGTGTTGGTATATGGGGACAGAACTATGGCTACACCTTC. Amino acid sequence: CAWSVGIWGQNYGYTF.

The chain is built from TRBV19 and TRBJ1-1, with 8 bases matching TRBD1. This CDR3 is built from 13 residues. J lost 4 bases, V lost 3 bases, and 1 base had no gene match. Germline CDR1 reads LNHDA; CDR2 reads SQIVND (reference sequence). The CDR3, as DNA: TGTGCCAGTAGTATGACAGGGGCCACTGAAGCTTTCTTT. This codes for CASSMTGATEAFF.

V gene TRBV4-1 combines with J gene TRBJ2-1; a possible D gene is TRBD2 (6 bases). The CDR3 consists of 15 residues. Germline CDR1 reads MGHRA; CDR2 reads YSYEKL. The ends were cut back, 1 base at V and 1 base at J, with 8 bases in the middle. This CDR3 reads CASSQAGTSYNEQFF. As DNA, the CDR3 is TGCGCCAGCAGCCAAGCCGGGACTTCCTACAATGAGCAGTTCTTC.

The chain is built from TRBV29-1 and TRBJ1-1, with D possibly matching TRBD1 (6 bases). V was clipped by 6 bases and J by 0 bases, with 14 bases between them. CDR1 and CDR2 from the germline V gene are SQVTM and ANQGSEA. CDR3 length: 14 residues. CDR3 nucleotides: TGCAGCGTCGACGGACAGTTGGTGAACACTGAAGCTTTCTTT. This sequence encodes CSVDGQLVNTEAFF.

This clone was seen more than once but under ten times. V is TRBV7-2 and J is TRBJ1-1; possible D gene TRBD1, 5 bases. In germline, CDR1 is SGHTA, CDR2 FQGNSA. This CDR3 has 13 amino acids. Trimming took off 4 bases at V and 11 bases at J, with 17 bases between the two ends. The CDR3 sequence is CASSSMQGGKAFF. CDR3 in DNA: TGTGCCAGCAGCTCAATGCAGGGTGGAAAGGCTTTCTTT.

V is TRBV27 and J is TRBJ2-2; 7 bases agree with TRBD1. Germline-derived CDR1 and CDR2 are MNHEY and SMNVEV (reference sequence). The trim removed 5 bases at V and 5 bases at J, leaving 5 bases unmatched. The CDR3 extends over 14 amino acids. CDR3 residues: CASSRQGWTGELFF. The CDR3 region has the DNA TGTGCCAGCAGTCGACAGGGCTGGACCGGGGAGCTGTTTTTT.

The chain links TRBV5-1 to TRBJ2-3, with D maybe TRBD2 (6 bases). V lost 2 bases and J 6 bases, leaving 19 bases between the germline ends. The CDR3 contains 16 residues. Germline loops: CDR1 SGHRS, CDR2 YFSETQ. Here the CDR3 reads CASSFGVAGTADTQYF. The CDR3 nucleotides are TGCGCCAGCAGCTTTGGGGTGGCAGGGACTGCGGATACGCAGTATTTT. The whole variable domain, filled in from reference TRBV5-1 and TRBJ2-3, reads KAGVTQTPRYLIKTRGQQVTLSCSPISGHRSVSWYQQTPGQGLQFLFEYFSETQRNKGNFPGRFSGRQFSNSRSEMNVSTLELGDSALYLCASSFGVAGTADTQYFGPGTRLTVL.

The V gene is TRBV10-1, the J gene TRBJ2-7; TRBD1 aligns across 9 bases. CDR1 is WNHNN and CDR2 is SYGVQD in the germline V gene (reference sequence). The J segment lost 3 bases and the V segment lost 6 bases, leaving 15 bases of the junction unmatched. CDR3 length: 17 residues. The chain's CDR3 is CASSSGTGFLVRYEQYF. CDR3 nucleotide sequence: TGCGCCAGCAGCTCCGGGACAGGGTTTTTGGTACGCTACGAGCAGTACTTC.

The CDR3 protein is CASQAEAVGEQFF. For the CDR3, the DNA is TGTGCCAGCCAAGCGGAGGCGGTGGGTGAGCAGTTCTTC. The chain recombines TRBV2 with TRBJ2-1, with D possibly being TRBD2 (5 bases). V was cut by 8 bases and J by 9 bases, with 17 bases left in between. The CDR3 is 13 amino acids. Looked up from germline, CDR1 is SNHLY and CDR2 is FYNNEI.

This chain links TRBV18 with TRBJ1-5; D call uncertain. Trimming took 1 base from V and 3 from J, leaving 4 bases between them. Per germline, CDR1 KGHSH and CDR2 LQKENI. The CDR3 spans 13 residues. This CDR3 is CASSPHNNQPQHF. CDR3 DNA sequence: TGTGCCAGCTCACCACATAACAATCAGCCCCAGCATTTT.